The 27 T cell receptor beta chains below were found in one sample sequenced in a study of naive and memory T cell subsets. An equimolar mix of two oligonucleotides served as the beta constant-region primer for TRBC1 and TRBC2. The ligated cDNA underwent four PCR rounds using SP2 and nested alpha and beta constant-region primers. TCRdb independently ran MiXCR on the UMI-ligation and nested PCR reads; one entry per CDR3 protein. This sample yields 30,000 to 40,000 distinct CDR3 sequences, of which about a fifth are seen a single time; around 3.3% belongs to the top ten. The sample was effector memory CD4+ T cells from blood. The sample's subset: effector memory, CD45RA- CD27-. The receptors stem from a human donor in good health.

This clonotype came up a few times. Written as DNA, the CDR3 is TGTGCCAGCAGCAAAGGGGCGGGAGGGGGCTCCTACGAGCAGTACTTC. The encoded protein is CASSKGAGGGSYEQYF. The rearrangement uses TRBV6-1 and TRBJ2-7; TRBD2 matches 9 bases. The CDR3 is made up of 16 amino acids. Trimming cost V 6 bases and J 0 bases; bases outside gene matches: 9. CDR1 and CDR2 from the germline V gene are MNHNS and SASEGT.

This clonotype was seen at least ten times. The chain is built from TRBV7-3 and TRBJ2-1, with a weak D call TRBD2 (6 bases). CDR1 and CDR2 (germline): SGHTA, FQGTGA. The CDR3 consists of 14 residues. Trimming pared 2 bases from V and 6 bases from J, leaving 11 bases between. The CDR3 DNA follows: TGTGCCAGCAGCTTATTGACTAGGTCCAATGAGCAGTTCTTC. As protein: CASSLLTRSNEQFF.

In its sample, this clonotype is medium-sized. The chain combines TRBV7-2 with TRBJ1-6; D uncertain. V lost 6 bases, J lost 7 bases, and 16 bases lay in between. Germline V CDR1 and CDR2: SGHTA, FQGNSA. The CDR3 contains 15 residues. Here the CDR3 DNA reads TGTGCCAGCAGATCCCGGAGGAACGTAAATTCACCCCTCCACTTT. It translates to CASRSRRNVNSPLHF.

The chain recombines TRBV28 with TRBJ2-2; D call uncertain. This CDR3 region has 15 residues. The germline V and J ends were trimmed by 2 bases and 6 bases, with 13 bases remaining between them. Germline V CDR1 and CDR2: MDHEN, SYDVKM. CDR3 in DNA: TGTGCCAGCAGTTTAGTCGAAAGAAGCTCCGGGGAGCTGTTTTTT. It encodes CASSLVERSSGELFF.

The chain recombines TRBV28 with TRBJ1-4; D ambiguous. V was shortened by 7 bases and J by 3 bases, with 15 bases between the two germline ends. The CDR3 covers 15 residues. Per germline, CDR1 MDHEN and CDR2 SYDVKM. Here the CDR3 reads CASKIGANPNEKLFF. The DNA for the CDR3 is TGTGCCAGCAAAATTGGTGCGAACCCTAATGAAAAACTGTTTTTT.

By proportion, this clonotype is medium-sized. This sequence joins TRBV15 and TRBJ1-5; the D gene is possibly TRBD1 (5 bases). This CDR3 is built from 15 residues. Trimming stripped 3 bases from V and 4 bases from J, with 13 bases between. Per the germline V gene, CDR1 is LNHNV and CDR2 is YYDKDF (reference sequence). The CDR3 DNA follows: TGTGCCACCAGCAGGGCCCGGGACTTTAATCAGCCCCAGCATTTT. This gives the protein CATSRARDFNQPQHF. Filled out from reference TRBV15 and TRBJ1-5, the complete variable domain reads DAMVIQNPRYQVTQFGKPVTLSCSQTLNHNVMYWYQQKSSQAPKLLFHYYDKDFNNEADTPDNFQSRRPNTSFCFLDIRSPGLGDTAMYLCATSRARDFNQPQHFGDGTRLSIL.

The V gene is TRBV7-8, the J gene TRBJ2-3, with 8 bases aligning to TRBD1. From germline, CDR1 is SGHVS and CDR2 FQNEAQ. The CDR3 has 17 residues. V shed 4 bases, J shed 1 base, and the junction held 10 bases outside the gene matches. The CDR3, as DNA: TGTGCCAGCAGCTCCCTAGTGGTGACAGGGGGCACAGATACGCAGTATTTT. Translated, it gives CASSSLVVTGGTDTQYF.

This clonotype was counted only a few times. This chain links TRBV12-3 or TRBV12-4 with TRBJ1-5, with TRBD1 identical over 7 bases. V shed 1 base, J shed 4 bases, and the junction held 4 bases outside the gene matches. CDR3 size: 15 residues. The CDR3 here is CASSLDGQANQPQHF. In nucleotides, the CDR3 is TGTGCCAGCAGTTTAGACGGACAGGCGAATCAGCCCCAGCATTTT.

In its sample, this clonotype ranks as medium-sized. The rearrangement links TRBV27 to TRBJ1-1; 7 positions match TRBD1. The CDR3 length is 13 residues. V was pared by 5 bases and J by 3 bases, with 3 bases of the junction left unmatched. Germline lookup yields CDR1 MNHEY and CDR2 SMNVEV (reference sequence). DNA of the CDR3: TGTGCCAGCAGTCAACAGGGGTACACTGAAGCTTTCTTT. Protein product: CASSQQGYTEAFF.

The chain joins TRBV12-3 or TRBV12-4 to TRBJ2-5; TRBD2 aligns across 7 bases. V lost 5 bases and J lost 3; bases outside the gene matches: 6. This CDR3 is 14 amino acids long. The CDR3 DNA is TGTGCCAGCAGTCCGACAACTAGCGAAGAGACCCAGTACTTC. Protein sequence: CASSPTTSEETQYF.

This chain connects TRBV30 to TRBJ2-1; possible D gene TRBD1, 6 bases. Trimming removed 4 bases at V and 7 bases at J, with 14 bases between. CDR3 length equals 13 residues. Germline CDR1 reads GTSNPN; CDR2 reads SVGIG (reference sequence). In nucleotides, the CDR3 is TGTGCCTGGAACAGGGTCAGCACGAATGAGCAGTTCTTC. Its protein is CAWNRVSTNEQFF.

The chain employs TRBV5-1 and TRBJ2-7, with TRBD2 matching 8 bases. The CDR3 consists of 14 residues. After removal of 2 bases from V and 4 bases from J, the junction contained 5 bases not matched to a gene. The germline CDR1 and CDR2 sequences are SGHRS and YFSETQ. The CDR3 sequence: CASSLQRELYEQYF. The CDR3 DNA follows: TGCGCCAGCAGCTTACAGCGGGAGTTGTACGAGCAGTACTTC.

The chain uses TRBV28 and TRBJ2-1, with 15 bases lining up with TRBD2. CDR1 and CDR2 (germline): MDHEN, SYDVKM. The length of the CDR3 is 21 residues. J was trimmed by 4 bases and V by 3 bases; bases with no gene match: 16. DNA of the CDR3: TGTGCCAGCAGTTTTTCTTTCGGACTAGCGGGAGGGTGGTCCAAGTACAATGAGCAGTTCTTC. Its protein is CASSFSFGLAGGWSKYNEQFF.

The chain is built from TRBV28 and TRBJ1-1; the D gene is possibly TRBD1 (5 bases). CDR1 is MDHEN, CDR2 SYDVKM, per germline. With 5 bases removed from V and 11 bases from J, the gap between germline ends came to 15 bases. This CDR3 has 12 amino acids. The CDR3, as DNA: TGTGCCAGCAGTGCCTACAGGCAACTTGCTTTCTTT. This codes for CASSAYRQLAFF.

The gene calls are TRBV3-1 and TRBJ2-5; 11 bases line up with TRBD2. V lost 1 base to trimming and J lost 9 bases; unmatched junction nucleotides: 4. Looked up from germline, CDR1 is LGHDT and CDR2 is YNNKEL (reference sequence). The CDR3 has 14 residues. CDR3 loop: CASSQVAGGLSQYF. As DNA, the CDR3 is TGTGCCAGCAGCCAAGTAGCGGGAGGGCTCTCCCAGTACTTC.

This clonotype has a handful of counts. The chain is built from TRBV14 and TRBJ1-1; D might be TRBD1 (6 bases). The V end lost 4 bases, the J end lost 6 bases, and 12 bases lay between the germline ends. The CDR3 contains 13 residues. Germline lookup yields CDR1 SGHDN and CDR2 FVKESK. CDR3 bases: TGTGCCAGCAGCCTCGTACGGACAGCTGAAGCTTTCTTT. It translates to CASSLVRTAEAFF.

The gene calls are TRBV19 and TRBJ2-6, with D perhaps TRBD1 (6 bases). V was trimmed by 1 base and J by 4 bases, leaving 11 bases between them. The CDR3 spans 16 residues. In germline, CDR1 is LNHDA, CDR2 SQIVND (reference sequence). The CDR3 reads CASSIVTGTGANVLTF. As DNA, the CDR3 is TGTGCCAGTAGTATAGTCACAGGGACCGGGGCCAACGTCCTGACTTTC. Full variable domain (missing parts from reference TRBV19 and TRBJ2-6): DGGITQSPKYLFRKEGQNVTLSCEQNLNHDAMYWYRQDPGQGLRLIYYSQIVNDFQKGDIAEGYSVSREKKESFPLTVTSAQKNPTAFYLCASSIVTGTGANVLTFGAGSRLTVL.

The chain has TRBV6-6 and TRBJ1-5; 8 bases align to TRBD1. The junction had 6 bases not matched to a gene; V was cut back by 7 bases and J by 4 bases. The CDR3 sequence is 14 residues long. CDR1 and CDR2 (germline): MNHNY, SVGAGI (reference sequence). The CDR3 nucleotides read TGTGCCAGCAACCCTACAGGGGGGAATCAGCCCCAGCATTTT. Residues: CASNPTGGNQPQHF.

This clonotype was observed many times. This rearrangement joins TRBV7-9 to TRBJ2-1; D call uncertain. V was clipped by 5 bases and J by 6 bases, with 20 bases between them. Germline values: CDR1 SEHNR, CDR2 FQNEAQ (reference sequence). This CDR3 is 16 amino acids long. The CDR3 loop reads CASSPLNPSKPNEQFF. The CDR3 DNA reads as TGTGCCAGCAGCCCCCTTAATCCCTCAAAACCCAATGAGCAGTTCTTC.

This clonotype has just a few counts. This sequence joins TRBV5-4 and TRBJ1-2; 7 nucleotides line up with TRBD1. The V segment lost 4 bases and the J segment 8 bases; nucleotides outside the gene matches: 8. The CDR3 sequence is 13 residues long. CDR1 SGHNT and CDR2 YYREEE come from the germline V gene (reference sequence). The CDR3 coding sequence is TGTGCCAGCAGCATCATCCAGGACAGGGGCTACACCTTC. As protein: CASSIIQDRGYTF.

The chain uses TRBV7-8 and TRBJ2-2; 9 bases line up with TRBD1. The V gene's germline CDR1 is SGHVS and CDR2 FQNEAQ. The trim removed 5 bases at V and 6 bases at J, leaving 10 bases unmatched. The CDR3 totals 16 residues. CDR3 loop: CASSVTGTGPSGELFF. The CDR3 bases are TGTGCCAGCAGCGTCACCGGGACAGGGCCATCCGGGGAGCTGTTTTTT.

This clonotype appeared many times. One end of the junction varies from germline; a read error may be responsible. The genes are TRBV7-7 and TRBJ1-3; weak D call: TRBD1 (5 bases). CDR1 SSHAT and CDR2 FNYEAQ come from the germline V gene (reference sequence). This CDR3 contains 15 residues. The CDR3 DNA reads as TGTGCTAGCAGCCGGGACTTGAGCTCTGGAAACACCATATATTTT. Encoded protein: CASSRDLSSGNTIYF.

This clonotype was found many times. The rearrangement joins TRBV7-9 to TRBJ1-1; D remains ambiguous. The ends were cut back, 2 bases at V and 1 base at J, with 5 bases in the middle. The CDR3 spans 13 residues. CDR1 and CDR2 (germline): SEHNR, FQNEAQ (reference sequence). DNA for the CDR3: TGTGCCAGCAGCTTAAAAGCGAACACTGAAGCTTTCTTT. Its translation is CASSLKANTEAFF.

V usage is TRBV7-3 and J usage is TRBJ1-1; D is unclear. Trimming stripped 2 bases from V and 6 bases from J, with 10 bases between. The CDR3 has 13 amino acids. Germline V CDR1 and CDR2: SGHTA, FQGTGA. The DNA of the CDR3 is TGTGCCAGCAGCTTACGGGGTTCCGCTGAAGCTTTCTTT. As protein: CASSLRGSAEAFF.

The J gene is TRBJ2-1, the V gene TRBV20-1; no reliable D call. The CDR3 extends over 10 amino acids. CDR1 DFQATT and CDR2 SNEGSKA come from the germline V gene (reference sequence). Trimming left V 1 base short and J 13 bases short, with 8 bases between. The CDR3 nucleotides are TGCAGTGCTAGAGTGGACGCACAGTTCTTC. It codes for CSARVDAQFF.

In this sample, this clonotype turned up a few times. The chain carries TRBV18 and TRBJ1-6; no definite D call. CDR1 is KGHSH and CDR2 is LQKENI in the germline V gene. The CDR3 contains 17 residues. V gave up 5 bases and J gave up 5 bases, with 19 bases separating them. CDR3 DNA sequence: TGTGCCAGCTCATATCGACAAGAGCCTAACAATAATTCACCCCTCCACTTT. Translating it yields CASSYRQEPNNNSPLHF.

This clonotype was seen at least ten times. This rearrangement joins TRBV9 to TRBJ2-1; 11 bases align to TRBD2. The germline gives CDR1 SGDLS, CDR2 YYNGEE. This CDR3 region has 15 residues. The trim removed 4 bases at V and 9 bases at J, leaving 9 bases unmatched. CDR3 sequence: CASSPTSGSSREQFF. In DNA, the CDR3 is TGTGCCAGCAGCCCAACTAGCGGGAGCTCGCGTGAGCAGTTCTTC. Combining the CDR3 with reference TRBV9 and TRBJ2-1 gives the whole variable domain DSGVTQTPKHLITATGQRVTLRCSPRSGDLSVYWYQQSLDQGLQFLIQYYNGEERAKGNILERFSAQQFPDLHSELNLSSLELGDSALYFCASSPTSGSSREQFFGPGTRLTVL.